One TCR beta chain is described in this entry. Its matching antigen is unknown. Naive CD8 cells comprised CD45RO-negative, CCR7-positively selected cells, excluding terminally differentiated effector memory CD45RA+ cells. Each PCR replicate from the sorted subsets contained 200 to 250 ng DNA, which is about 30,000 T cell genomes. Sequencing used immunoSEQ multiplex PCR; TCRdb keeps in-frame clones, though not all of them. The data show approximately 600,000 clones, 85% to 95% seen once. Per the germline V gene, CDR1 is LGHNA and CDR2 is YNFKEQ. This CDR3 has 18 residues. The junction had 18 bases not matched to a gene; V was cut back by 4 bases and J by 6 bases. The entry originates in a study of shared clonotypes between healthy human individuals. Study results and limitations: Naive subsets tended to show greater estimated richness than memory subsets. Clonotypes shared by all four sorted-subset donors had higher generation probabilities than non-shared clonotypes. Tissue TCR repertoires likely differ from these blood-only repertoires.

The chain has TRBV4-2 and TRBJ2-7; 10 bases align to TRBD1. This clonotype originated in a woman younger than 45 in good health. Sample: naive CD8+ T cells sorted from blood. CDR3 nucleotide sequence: TGTGCCAGCAGCCCGGGACAGGGGAGAGGGACTAACTTCAGCGAGCAGTACTTC. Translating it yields CASSPGQGRGTNFSEQYF.